This is a list of T cell receptor beta chains from one sample in a study of cytotoxic CD8 clonotypes in ibrutinib-treated CLL. Sequencing used immunoSEQ multiplex PCR; TCRdb keeps in-frame clones, though not all of them. The data contain 250,000 to 350,000 clones, around 76% of them singletons. The sequenced sample was PBMCs, obtained at disease progression, from a patient treated with ibrutinib. These receptors all stem from a human donor with chronic lymphocytic leukemia. Each CDR3 is given with its conserved first and last residue. D genes are given only for firm matches. The listing skips clone size in some rows; elsewhere it reads once, few, many or a size class.

abundance	j_gene	v_gene	d_gene	CDR3aa	CDR3nt
-	TRBJ2-2	TRBV7-6	TRBD2	CASSLGSRGGRPTGELFF	TGTGCCAGCAGCTTAGGGTCGCGGGGGGGCCGTCCGACCGGGGAGCTGTTTTTT
-	TRBJ2-6	TRBV13	-	CASSLSGANVLTF	TGTGCCAGCAGCTTAAGCGGGGCCAACGTCCTGACTTTC
-	TRBJ2-1	TRBV15	TRBD2	CATSGWTSGTYNEQFF	TGTGCCACCAGCGGGTGGACTAGCGGAACCTACAATGAGCAGTTCTTC
-	TRBJ1-5	TRBV6-5	TRBD1	CASRKDRGNQPQHF	TGTGCCAGCAGGAAGGACAGGGGCAATCAGCCCCAGCATTTT
-	TRBJ1-2	TRBV19	TRBD1	CASSPWDRNYGYTF	TGTGCCAGTAGTCCCTGGGACAGAAACTATGGCTACACCTTC
-	TRBJ2-1	TRBV6-5	TRBD1	CASKQGLRQFF	TGTGCCAGCAAACAGGGGTTACGGCAGTTCTTC
-	TRBJ1-1	TRBV5-1	-	CASTEGAGLNTEAFF	TGCGCCAGCACCGAGGGTGCGGGCTTGAACACTGAAGCTTTCTTT
-	TRBJ2-3	TRBV6-5	TRBD2	CASSYASGRSTDTQYF	TGTGCCAGCAGTTACGCAAGCGGGAGGAGCACAGATACGCAGTATTTT
-	TRBJ2-2	TRBV7-9	-	CASRDSGNTGELFF	TGTGCCAGCAGAGACAGTGGAAACACCGGGGAGCTGTTTTTT
-	TRBJ2-1	TRBV2	TRBD2	CASRRTSGGGEQFF	TGTGCCAGCCGCCGGACTAGCGGGGGCGGTGAGCAGTTCTTC
-	TRBJ2-5	TRBV5-1	TRBD2	CASSWTSGEETQYF	TGCGCCAGCAGCTGGACTAGCGGGGAAGAGACCCAGTACTTC
-	TRBJ2-5	TRBV4-3	TRBD1	CASSQDSRGRLETQYF	TGCGCCAGCAGCCAAGATTCCAGGGGGCGTTTAGAGACCCAGTACTTC
-	TRBJ1-4	TRBV6-5	-	CASSYSSGRGEKLFF	TGTGCCAGCAGTTACTCGAGTGGGAGGGGGGAAAAACTGTTTTTT
few	TRBJ1-1	TRBV7-9	TRBD1	CASSLGQGPTEAFF	TGTGCCAGCAGCTTGGGACAGGGCCCCACTGAAGCTTTCTTT
-	TRBJ1-4	TRBV4-1	-	CASSQGNEKLFF	TGCGCCAGCAGCCAGGGGAATGAAAAACTGTTTTTT
-	TRBJ1-1	TRBV5-1	TRBD1	CASSLVRQGARTEAFF	TGCGCCAGCAGCTTGGTCAGACAGGGGGCGAGGACTGAAGCTTTCTTT
-	TRBJ2-3	TRBV6-5	TRBD2	CAAGGRTDTQYF	TGTGCAGCGGGGGGACGCACAGATACGCAGTATTTT
-	TRBJ2-1	TRBV11-2	TRBD2	CASSLVVREKQFF	TGTGCCAGCAGCTTAGTGGTGCGGGAGAAGCAGTTCTTC
few	TRBJ2-7	TRBV4-1	TRBD2	CASSLGLAAYEQYF	TGCGCCAGCAGCCTGGGACTAGCGGCATACGAGCAGTACTTC
once	TRBJ2-5	TRBV10-3	-	CAISESTAWNQETQYF	TGTGCCATCAGTGAGTCGACAGCATGGAACCAAGAGACCCAGTACTTC
-	TRBJ2-6	TRBV4-3	-	CASSQARDGGSGANVLTF	TGCGCCAGCAGCCAGGCTAGGGACGGGGGCTCTGGGGCCAACGTCCTGACTTTC
-	TRBJ2-1	TRBV7-9	TRBD1	CASSNDRVDLNEQFF	TGTGCCAGCAGTAACGACAGGGTAGACTTAAATGAGCAGTTCTTC
-	TRBJ1-2	TRBV5-8	-	CASSLRTLDGYTF	TGTGCCAGCAGCTTGCGGACCCTAGATGGCTACACCTTC
once	TRBJ1-2	TRBV9	TRBD1	CASSPRQGFTYGYTF	TGTGCCAGCAGCCCTCGACAGGGTTTCACCTATGGCTACACCTTC
-	TRBJ2-1	TRBV7-6	-	CASSLATVYYNEQFF	TGTGCCAGCAGCTTAGCGACCGTTTACTACAATGAGCAGTTCTTC
-	TRBJ2-6	TRBV6-1	TRBD1	CASSGAGTGFFGANVLTF	TGTGCCAGCAGTGGAGCCGGGACAGGGTTTTTTGGGGCCAACGTCCTGACTTTC
few	TRBJ2-7	TRBV9	-	CASSPRGPSYEQYF	TGTGCCAGCAGCCCCCGAGGGCCCTCCTACGAGCAGTACTTC
-	TRBJ2-5	TRBV7-2	-	CASSLLGGAETQYF	TGTGCCAGCAGCTTACTCGGAGGGGCGGAGACCCAGTACTTC
-	TRBJ2-5	TRBV28	-	CASRPTSQETQYF	TGTGCCAGCCGACCCACGTCCCAAGAGACCCAGTACTTC
few	TRBJ2-2	TRBV6-6	-	CASRFTGELFF	TGTGCCAGCAGGTTCACCGGGGAGCTGTTTTTT
few	TRBJ1-6	TRBV5-6	TRBD1	CASSLDRGRRGSPLHF	TGTGCCAGCAGCTTGGACAGGGGGCGCAGGGGTTCACCCCTCCACTTT
-	TRBJ2-1	TRBV28	TRBD2	CASSFYGLAGSISYNEQFF	TGTGCCAGCAGTTTCTACGGACTAGCGGGATCGATCTCCTACAATGAGCAGTTCTTC
few	TRBJ1-2	TRBV4-1	TRBD1	CASSQTQTGGYGYTF	TGCGCCAGCAGCCAAACACAGACAGGGGGCTATGGCTACACCTTC